This T cell receptor beta chain was obtained from a study of vaccination and CD4 T cells after COVID-19. Study details: Stimuli were overlapping spike peptide pools of SARS-CoV-2 and three common cold coronaviruses (HCoV-NL63, HCoV-OC43, HCoV-229E). General study findings and limits: A nonsignificant rise from about 20 to 38 was seen in the median number of SARS-CoV-2-reactive clonotypes. 304 of 307 vaccine-specific clones from convalescent patients were spike mono-reactive.

Trimming removed 1 base at V and 2 bases at J, with 9 bases between. From germline, CDR1 is SGHTA and CDR2 FQGNSA. The CDR3 covers 14 residues. Time point indicated: late sampling 161 to 241 days after vaccination in a few convalescent patients. Treatment given: roughly 10-day PBMC culture with coronavirus spike peptide pools or control peptides (ViraFEST assay). Researchers used the Oncomine TCR Beta short-read assay to sequence DNA from cultured CD4+ T cells. Someone extracted genomic DNA from cultured CD4+ T cells. From the PCR reads, TCRdb called clonotypes with MiXCR, one entry per CDR3 protein. The sample yields tens of thousands of distinct CDR3 sequences, roughly 40% seen once. This clonotype was seen a handful of times. Its specificity is not known.

The gene calls are TRBV7-2 and TRBJ2-7; no reliable D call. The sample here was CD4+ T cells from blood, cultured in vitro, taken about 7 months after SARS-CoV-2 vaccination. This TCR came from a human donor who had recovered from COVID-19. Written as DNA, the CDR3 is TGTGCCAGCAGCTTAGGAGGCAACACCTACGAGCAGTACTTC. It specifies CASSLGGNTYEQYF.